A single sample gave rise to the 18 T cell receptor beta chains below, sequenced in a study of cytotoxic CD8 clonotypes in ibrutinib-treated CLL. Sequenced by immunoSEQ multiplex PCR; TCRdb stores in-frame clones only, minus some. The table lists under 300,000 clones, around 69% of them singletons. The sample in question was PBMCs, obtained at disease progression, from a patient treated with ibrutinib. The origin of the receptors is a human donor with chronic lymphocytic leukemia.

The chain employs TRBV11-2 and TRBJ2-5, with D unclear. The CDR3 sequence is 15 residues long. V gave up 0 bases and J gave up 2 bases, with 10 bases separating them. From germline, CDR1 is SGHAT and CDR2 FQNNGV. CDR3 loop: CASSLEEDPQETQYF. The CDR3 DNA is TGTGCCAGCAGCTTAGAAGAAGATCCTCAAGAGACCCAGTACTTC. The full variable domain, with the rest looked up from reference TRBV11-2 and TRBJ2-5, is EAGVAQSPRYKIIEKRQSVAFWCNPISGHATLYWYQQILGQGPKLLIQFQNNGVVDDSQLPKDRFSAERLKGVDSTLKIQPAKLEDSAVYLCASSLEEDPQETQYFGPGTRLLVL.

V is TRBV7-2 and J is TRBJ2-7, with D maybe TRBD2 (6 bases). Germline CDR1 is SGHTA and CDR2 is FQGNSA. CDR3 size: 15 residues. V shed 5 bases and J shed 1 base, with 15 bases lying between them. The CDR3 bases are TGTGCCAGCAGCCCCCGAGTGGCGGGATCCTACGAGCAGTACTTC. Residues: CASSPRVAGSYEQYF.

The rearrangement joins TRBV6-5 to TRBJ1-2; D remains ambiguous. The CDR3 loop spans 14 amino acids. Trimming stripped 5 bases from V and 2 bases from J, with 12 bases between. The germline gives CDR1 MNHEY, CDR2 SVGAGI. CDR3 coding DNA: TGTGCCAGCAGTGGCCGGACGGCGAACTATGGCTACACCTTC. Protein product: CASSGRTANYGYTF.

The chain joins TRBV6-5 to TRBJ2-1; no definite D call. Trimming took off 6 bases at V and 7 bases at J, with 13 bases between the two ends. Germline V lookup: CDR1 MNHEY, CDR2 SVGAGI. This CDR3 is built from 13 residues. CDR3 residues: CASRRLLINEQFF. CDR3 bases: TGTGCCAGCAGAAGACTCCTAATTAATGAGCAGTTCTTC.

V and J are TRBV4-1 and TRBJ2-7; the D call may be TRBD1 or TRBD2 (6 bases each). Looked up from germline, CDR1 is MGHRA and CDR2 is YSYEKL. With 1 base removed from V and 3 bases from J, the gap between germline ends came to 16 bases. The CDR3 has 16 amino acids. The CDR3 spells CASSQVPLGGFYEQYF. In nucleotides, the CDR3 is TGCGCCAGCAGCCAAGTACCATTGGGGGGCTTCTACGAGCAGTACTTC.

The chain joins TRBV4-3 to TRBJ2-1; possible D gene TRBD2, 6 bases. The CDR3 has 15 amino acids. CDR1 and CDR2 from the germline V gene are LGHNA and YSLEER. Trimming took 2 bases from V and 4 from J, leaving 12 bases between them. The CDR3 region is CASSQFLAAYNEQFF. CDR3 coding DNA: TGCGCCAGCAGCCAATTTTTAGCGGCTTACAATGAGCAGTTCTTC.

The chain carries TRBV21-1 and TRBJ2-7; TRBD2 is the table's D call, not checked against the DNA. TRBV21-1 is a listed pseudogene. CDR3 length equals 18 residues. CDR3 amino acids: CASSKWPLRTSGRHEQYF. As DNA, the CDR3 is TGTGCCAGCAGCAAATGGCCGCTAAGGACTAGCGGGAGACACGAGCAGTACTTC.

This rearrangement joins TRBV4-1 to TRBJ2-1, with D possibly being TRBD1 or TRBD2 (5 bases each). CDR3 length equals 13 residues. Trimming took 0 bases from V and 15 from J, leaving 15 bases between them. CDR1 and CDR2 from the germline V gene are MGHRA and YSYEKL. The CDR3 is CASSQDSGPRRFF. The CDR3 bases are TGCGCCAGCAGCCAAGATTCGGGGCCGAGGCGGTTCTTC.

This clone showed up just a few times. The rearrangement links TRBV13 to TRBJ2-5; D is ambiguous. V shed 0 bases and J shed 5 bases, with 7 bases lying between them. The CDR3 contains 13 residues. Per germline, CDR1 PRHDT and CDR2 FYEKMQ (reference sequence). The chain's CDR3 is CASSLGSGETQYF. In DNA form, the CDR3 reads TGTGCCAGCAGCTTAGGCAGTGGCGAGACCCAGTACTTC.

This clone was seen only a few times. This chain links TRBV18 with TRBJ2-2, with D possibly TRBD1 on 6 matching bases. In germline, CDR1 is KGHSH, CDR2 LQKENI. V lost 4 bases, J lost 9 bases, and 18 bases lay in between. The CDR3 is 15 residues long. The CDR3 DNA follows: TGTGCCAGCTCACTCACCCGACAGGACGGACGGGAGCTGTTTTTT. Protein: CASSLTRQDGRELFF.

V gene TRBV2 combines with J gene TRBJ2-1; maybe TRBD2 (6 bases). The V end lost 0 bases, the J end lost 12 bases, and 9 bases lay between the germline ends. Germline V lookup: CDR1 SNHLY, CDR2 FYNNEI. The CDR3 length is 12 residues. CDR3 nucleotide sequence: TGTGCCAGCAGTGAAGCGCGGGAAGGGCAGTTCTTC. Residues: CASSEAREGQFF. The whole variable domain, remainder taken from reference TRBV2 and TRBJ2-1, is EPEVTQTPSHQVTQMGQEVILRCVPISNHLYFYWYRQILGQKVEFLVSFYNNEISEKSEIFDDQFSVERPDGSNFTLKIRSTKLEDSAMYFCASSEAREGQFFGPGTRLTVL.

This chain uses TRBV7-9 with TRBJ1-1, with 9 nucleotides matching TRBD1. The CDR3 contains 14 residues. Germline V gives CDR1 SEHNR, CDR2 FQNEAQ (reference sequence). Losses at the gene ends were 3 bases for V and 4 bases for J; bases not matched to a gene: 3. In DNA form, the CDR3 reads TGTGCCAGCAGCTTTAGACAGGGGGGCACTGAAGCTTTCTTT. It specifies CASSFRQGGTEAFF.

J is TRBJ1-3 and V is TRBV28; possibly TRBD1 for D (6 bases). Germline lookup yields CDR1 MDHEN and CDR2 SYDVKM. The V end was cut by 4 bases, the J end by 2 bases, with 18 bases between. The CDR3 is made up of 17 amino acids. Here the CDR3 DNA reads TGTGCCAGCAGTTCACAGGGAATGGGGCTAGCTGGAAACACCATATATTTT. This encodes CASSSQGMGLAGNTIYF. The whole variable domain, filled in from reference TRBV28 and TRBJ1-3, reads DVKVTQSSRYLVKRTGEKVFLECVQDMDHENMFWYRQDPGLGLRLIYFSYDVKMKEKGDIPEGYSVSREKKERFSLILESASTNQTSMYLCASSSQGMGLAGNTIYFGEGSWLTVV.

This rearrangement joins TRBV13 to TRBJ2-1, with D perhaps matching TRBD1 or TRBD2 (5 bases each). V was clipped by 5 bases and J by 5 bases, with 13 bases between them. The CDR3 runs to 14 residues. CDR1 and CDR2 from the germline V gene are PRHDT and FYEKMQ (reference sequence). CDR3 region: CASSGGPRNNEQFF. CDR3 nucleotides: TGTGCCAGCAGCGGGGGACCGCGTAACAATGAGCAGTTCTTC. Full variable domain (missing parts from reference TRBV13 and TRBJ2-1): AAGVIQSPRHLIKEKRETATLKCYPIPRHDTVYWYQQGPGQDPQFLISFYEKMQSDKGSIPDRFSAQQFSDYHSELNMSSLELGDSALYFCASSGGPRNNEQFFGPGTRLTVL.

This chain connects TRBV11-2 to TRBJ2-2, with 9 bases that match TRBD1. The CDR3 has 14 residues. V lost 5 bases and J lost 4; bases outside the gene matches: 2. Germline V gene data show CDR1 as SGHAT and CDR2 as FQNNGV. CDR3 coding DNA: TGTGCCAGCAGCGTACAGGGGGCCACCGGGGAGCTGTTTTTT. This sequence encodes CASSVQGATGELFF.

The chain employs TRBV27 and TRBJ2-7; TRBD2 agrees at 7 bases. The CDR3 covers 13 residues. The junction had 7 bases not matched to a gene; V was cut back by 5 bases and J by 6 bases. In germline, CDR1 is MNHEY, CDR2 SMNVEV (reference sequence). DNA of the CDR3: TGTGCCAGCAGTCCATGGGAGGGGTCCGAGCAGTACTTC. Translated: CASSPWEGSEQYF.

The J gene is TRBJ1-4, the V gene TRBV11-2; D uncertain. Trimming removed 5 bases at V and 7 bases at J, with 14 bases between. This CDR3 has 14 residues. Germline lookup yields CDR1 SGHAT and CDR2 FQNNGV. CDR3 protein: CASSRSAVIEKLFF. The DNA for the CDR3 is TGTGCCAGCAGCCGCTCGGCCGTGATTGAAAAACTGTTTTTT.

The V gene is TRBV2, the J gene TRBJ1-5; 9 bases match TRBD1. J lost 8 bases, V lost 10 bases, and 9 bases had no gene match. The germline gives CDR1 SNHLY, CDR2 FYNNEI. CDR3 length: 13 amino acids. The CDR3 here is CATRGQGGEPQHF. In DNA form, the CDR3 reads TGTGCCACCAGGGGACAGGGTGGGGAGCCCCAGCATTTT.